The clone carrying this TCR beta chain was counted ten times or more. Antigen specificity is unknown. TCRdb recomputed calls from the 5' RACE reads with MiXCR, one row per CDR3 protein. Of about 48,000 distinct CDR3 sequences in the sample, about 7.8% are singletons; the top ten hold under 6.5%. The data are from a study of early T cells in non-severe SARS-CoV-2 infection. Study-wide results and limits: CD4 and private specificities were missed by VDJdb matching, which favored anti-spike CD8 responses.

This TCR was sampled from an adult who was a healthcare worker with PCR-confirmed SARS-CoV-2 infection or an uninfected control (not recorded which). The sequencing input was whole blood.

The CDR3 DNA sequence: TGTGCCAGCAGCCAACAGGGCTACTATGGCTACACCTTC. It is translated as CASSQQGYYGYTF. This sequence joins TRBV3-1 and TRBJ1-2; D possibly corresponds to TRBD1 (5 bases). Per the germline V gene, CDR1 is LGHDT and CDR2 is YNNKEL (reference sequence). The CDR3 contains 13 residues. Deletions cut 2 bases from V and 3 bases from J, with 7 bases between.